These 17 T cell receptor beta chains share one sample of origin, sequenced in a study of blood T cell repertoires in COVID-19. Produced via immunoSEQ multiplex PCR; TCRdb's table is partial and in-frame only. The profile shows roughly 300,000 clones, 90% of them singletons. The source material was PBMCs or T cells enriched from blood (not recorded which). Receptor source: a woman aged 25 to 39 who had recovered from COVID-19.

The rearrangement joins TRBV27 to TRBJ1-1, with D perhaps TRBD1 (5 bases). The CDR3 contains 14 residues. Per germline, CDR1 MNHEY and CDR2 SMNVEV (reference sequence). V dropped 5 bases and J dropped 2 bases, with 12 bases sitting between them. The CDR3 nucleotides are TGTGCCAGCAGTACGTCAGGGTATAACACTGAAGCTTTCTTT. Translated: CASSTSGYNTEAFF.

In this sample, this clone turned up once. The chain combines TRBV11-2 with TRBJ2-3, with TRBD2 matching over 9 bases. This CDR3 comprises 17 residues. V shed 2 bases and J 1 base; nucleotides not matched to a gene: 7. Germline loops: CDR1 SGHAT, CDR2 FQNNGV. CDR3 sequence: CASSLSASGIGTDTQYF. Here the CDR3 DNA reads TGTGCCAGCAGCTTATCGGCTAGCGGGATAGGCACAGATACGCAGTATTTT.

This clone was observed a single time. The V and J genes are TRBV2 and TRBJ2-3; no definite D call. The ends were cut back, 4 bases at V and 6 bases at J, with 8 bases in the middle. The CDR3 extends over 12 amino acids. Germline CDR1 is SNHLY and CDR2 is FYNNEI. CDR3 nucleotides: TGTGCCAGCAGTGTTAGCCTCGATACGCAGTATTTT. Translating it yields CASSVSLDTQYF.

The gene calls are TRBV7-9 and TRBJ2-5; no reliable D call. The germline V gene has CDR1 SEHNR and CDR2 FQNEAQ (reference sequence). The CDR3 is 14 amino acids. V lost 1 base to trimming and J lost 2 bases, with 8 bases between them. CDR3 bases: TGTGCCAGCAGCTTAGTATCGGAGCAAGAGACCCAGTACTTC. Translating gives CASSLVSEQETQYF.

The rearrangement links TRBV21-1 to TRBJ2-7; the DNA was not used to check the table's D call, TRBD2. TRBV21-1 is given as a pseudogene. There are 17 residues in the CDR3. The CDR3 reads CASLQLAKQHGAYEQYF. The CDR3, as DNA: TGTGCCAGCCTTCAATTAGCTAAGCAGCACGGGGCCTACGAGCAGTACTTC.

This rearrangement joins TRBV3-1 (or the pseudogene TRBV3-2) to TRBJ1-2, with 7 positions matching TRBD1. CDR3 length equals 14 residues. The germline gives CDR1 LGHDT, CDR2 YNNKEL (reference sequence). V lost 4 bases, J lost 6 bases, and 8 bases stayed unmatched. CDR3 loop: CASSRAYGTDGYTF. Here the CDR3 DNA reads TGTGCCAGCAGCCGGGCGTACGGGACAGATGGCTACACCTTC.

The chain joins TRBV19 to TRBJ2-5, with a weak D call TRBD2 (6 bases). V dropped 5 bases and J dropped 6 bases, with 13 bases sitting between them. In germline, CDR1 is LNHDA, CDR2 SQIVND (reference sequence). This CDR3 has 13 amino acids. CDR3 residues: CASSPSGAQTQYF. The CDR3 DNA is TGTGCCAGTAGTCCTTCGGGAGCACAGACCCAGTACTTC.

The chain links TRBV18 to TRBJ2-6; possibly TRBD1 for D (5 bases). Per germline, CDR1 KGHSH and CDR2 LQKENI. The CDR3 runs to 15 residues. Trimming left V 1 base short and J 2 bases short, with 6 bases between. The CDR3 region is CASSPQGPGANVLTF. The DNA of the CDR3 is TGTGCCAGCTCACCACAGGGGCCTGGGGCCAACGTCCTGACTTTC. Using reference TRBV18 and TRBJ2-6 for the parts outside the CDR3, the full variable domain is NAGVMQNPRHLVRRRGQEARLRCSPMKGHSHVYWYRQLPEEGLKFMVYLQKENIIDESGMPKERFSAEFPKEGPSILRIQQVVRGDSAAYFCASSPQGPGANVLTFGAGSRLTVL.

The DNA of the CDR3 is TGCAGCGATCCGGACGAGGGGCAGTTCTTC. This encodes CSDPDEGQFF. The rearrangement links TRBV29-1 to TRBJ2-1, with D possibly being TRBD2 (5 bases). Trimming removed 7 bases from V and 12 bases from J, with 13 bases in between. CDR1 and CDR2 from the germline V gene are SQVTM and ANQGSEA. The length of the CDR3 is 10 residues.

J is TRBJ2-1 and V is TRBV27, with 11 bases fitting TRBD2. The V segment lost 4 bases and the J segment 9 bases; nucleotides outside the gene matches: 8. Germline V lookup: CDR1 MNHEY, CDR2 SMNVEV (reference sequence). The CDR3 is 15 residues long. The CDR3 loop is CASSSLVAGGREQFF. In DNA, the CDR3 is TGTGCCAGCAGTTCCTTGGTAGCGGGAGGGCGTGAGCAGTTCTTC.

The V gene is TRBV24-1, the J gene TRBJ2-1, with 8 bases aligning to TRBD2. V shed 4 bases, J shed 10 bases, and the junction held 8 bases outside the gene matches. Germline loops: CDR1 KGHDR, CDR2 SFDVKD. CDR3 length: 14 amino acids. Here the CDR3 DNA reads TGTGCCACCAGTGACCAGCGGGAGATCGGCGAGCAGTTCTTC. This codes for CATSDQREIGEQFF.

Here the CDR3 reads CASKAREVSNEQFF. Written as DNA, the CDR3 is TGTGCCAGCAAGGCGCGGGAGGTCTCCAATGAGCAGTTCTTC. The chain links TRBV28 to TRBJ2-1; TRBD2 matches 8 bases. CDR1 is MDHEN and CDR2 is SYDVKM in the germline V gene. The CDR3 runs 14 residues. The J segment lost 6 bases and the V segment lost 7 bases, leaving 8 bases of the junction unmatched.

This chain joins TRBV12-5 and TRBJ2-1; 12 bases match TRBD2. V was pared by 0 bases and J by 3 bases, with 12 bases of the junction left unmatched. The CDR3 consists of 20 residues. Germline V gene data show CDR1 as LGHNT and CDR2 as FRNRAP. Here the CDR3 reads CASGLVVGLAGGSRYNEQFF. The CDR3 DNA reads TGTGCTAGTGGTTTGGTAGTGGGTCTAGCGGGAGGGTCCCGCTACAATGAGCAGTTCTTC.

The chain recombines TRBV28 with TRBJ2-7, with TRBD1 identical over 8 bases. Germline V gene data show CDR1 as MDHEN and CDR2 as SYDVKM. This CDR3 has 15 amino acids. The V and J ends lost 2 bases and 7 bases, in that order; junction bases with no gene match: 10. The CDR3 DNA reads as TGTGCCAGCAGTTTAGGCAGGGGGCTCCAACAAGAGCAGTACTTC. This encodes CASSLGRGLQQEQYF.

There are a few counts of this clone. This rearrangement joins TRBV10-2 to TRBJ1-4; 8 nucleotides line up with TRBD1. The CDR3 has 14 residues. Germline CDR1 reads WSHSY; CDR2 reads SAAADI. V lost 6 bases, J lost 7 bases, and 7 bases stayed unmatched. As DNA, the CDR3 is TGCGCCAGCAGCCGGGACAGGATGTCTGAAAAACTGTTTTTT. Translated, it gives CASSRDRMSEKLFF.

The gene calls are TRBV30 and TRBJ2-2, with 10 nucleotides matching TRBD1. The CDR3 has 15 amino acids. V shed 5 bases and J 2 bases; nucleotides not matched to a gene: 5. Germline V gives CDR1 GTSNPN, CDR2 SVGIG (reference sequence). The CDR3 DNA reads TGTGCCTGGGGGACAGGGGTTTCCAACACCGGGGAGCTGTTTTTT. This sequence encodes CAWGTGVSNTGELFF.

As to this clone: The same CDR3 arises from other DNA sequences in this sample as well. The V gene is TRBV7-9, the J gene TRBJ2-3; TRBD2 matches 7 bases. The CDR3 is made up of 14 amino acids. V was pared by 3 bases and J by 4 bases, with 4 bases of the junction left unmatched. In germline, CDR1 is SEHNR, CDR2 FQNEAQ (reference sequence). DNA for the CDR3: TGTGCCAGCAGCTTGGCGGGAGTTGCAGATACGCAGTATTTT. Translated: CASSLAGVADTQYF.